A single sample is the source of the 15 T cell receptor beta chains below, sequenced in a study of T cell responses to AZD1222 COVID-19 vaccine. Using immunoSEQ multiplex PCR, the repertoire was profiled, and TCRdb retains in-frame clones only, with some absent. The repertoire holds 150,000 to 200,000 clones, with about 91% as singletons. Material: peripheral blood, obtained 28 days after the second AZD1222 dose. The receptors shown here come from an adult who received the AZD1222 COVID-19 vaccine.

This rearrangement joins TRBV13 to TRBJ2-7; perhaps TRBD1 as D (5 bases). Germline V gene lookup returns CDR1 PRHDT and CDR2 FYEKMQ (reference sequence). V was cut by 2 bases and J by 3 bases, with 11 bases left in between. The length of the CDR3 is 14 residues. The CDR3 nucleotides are TGTGCCAGCAGCTTACAGGGTCTCTTCTACGAGCAGTACTTC. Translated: CASSLQGLFYEQYF.

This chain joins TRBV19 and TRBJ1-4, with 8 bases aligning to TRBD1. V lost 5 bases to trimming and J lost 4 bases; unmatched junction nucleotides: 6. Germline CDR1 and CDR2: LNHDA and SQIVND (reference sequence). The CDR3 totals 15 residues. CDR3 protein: CASSRDRRSNEKLFF. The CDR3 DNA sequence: TGTGCCAGTAGTCGGGACAGGCGGAGTAATGAAAAACTGTTTTTT.

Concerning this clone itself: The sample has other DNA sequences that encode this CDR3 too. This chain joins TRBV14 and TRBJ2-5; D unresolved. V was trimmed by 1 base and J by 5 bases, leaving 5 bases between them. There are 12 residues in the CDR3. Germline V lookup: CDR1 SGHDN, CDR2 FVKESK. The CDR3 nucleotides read TGTGCCAGCAGCCAAGTAAGGGAGACCCAGTACTTC. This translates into CASSQVRETQYF.

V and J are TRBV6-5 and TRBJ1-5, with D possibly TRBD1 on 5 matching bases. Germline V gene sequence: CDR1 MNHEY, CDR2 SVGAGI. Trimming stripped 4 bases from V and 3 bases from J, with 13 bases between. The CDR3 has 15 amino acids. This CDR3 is CASSSLGANNQPQHF. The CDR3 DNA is TGTGCCAGCAGTTCCCTCGGGGCAAACAATCAGCCCCAGCATTTT.

CDR3 DNA: TGTGCCTGGAGTGGAAAGGGAACCCCAGAGACCCAGTACTTC. It yields the protein CAWSGKGTPETQYF. J is TRBJ2-5 and V is TRBV30, with no clear D. CDR1 and CDR2 (germline): GTSNPN, SVGIG (reference sequence). The CDR3 sequence is 14 residues long. V was trimmed by 1 base and J by 4 bases, leaving 13 bases between them. The full variable domain, completed using reference TRBV30 and TRBJ2-5, is SQTIHQWPATLVQPVGSPLSLECTVEGTSNPNLYWYRQAAGRGLQLLFYSVGIGQISSEVPQNLSASRPQDRQFILSSKKLLLSDSGFYLCAWSGKGTPETQYFGPGTRLLVL.

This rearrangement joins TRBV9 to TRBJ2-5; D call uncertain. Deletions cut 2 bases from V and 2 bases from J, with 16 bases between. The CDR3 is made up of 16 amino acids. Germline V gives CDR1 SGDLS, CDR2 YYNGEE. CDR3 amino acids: CASSVSAVLGQETQYF. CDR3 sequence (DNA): TGTGCCAGCAGCGTGTCCGCAGTTTTGGGTCAAGAGACCCAGTACTTC.

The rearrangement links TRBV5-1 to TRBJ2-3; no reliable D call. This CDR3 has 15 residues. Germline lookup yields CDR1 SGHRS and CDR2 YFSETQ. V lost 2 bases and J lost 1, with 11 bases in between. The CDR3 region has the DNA TGCGCCAGCAGCTTCCTACCCAGCGGCACAGATACGCAGTATTTT. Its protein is CASSFLPSGTDTQYF.

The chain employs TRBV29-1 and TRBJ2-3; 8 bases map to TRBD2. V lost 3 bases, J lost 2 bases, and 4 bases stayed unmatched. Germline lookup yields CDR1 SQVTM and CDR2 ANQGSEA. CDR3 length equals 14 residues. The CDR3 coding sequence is TGCAGCGTTGAGGGGACTAGGGCCACAGATACGCAGTATTTT. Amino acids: CSVEGTRATDTQYF.

CDR3 sequence (DNA): TGTGCCAGTAGTACCGGGACAGGGGCGCTACCCCTCCACTTT. This codes for CASSTGTGALPLHF. The V gene is TRBV19, the J gene TRBJ1-6; TRBD1 agrees at 10 bases. CDR3 length: 14 residues. Germline V gene data show CDR1 as LNHDA and CDR2 as SQIVND (reference sequence). V shed 4 bases and J 12 bases; nucleotides not matched to a gene: 6.

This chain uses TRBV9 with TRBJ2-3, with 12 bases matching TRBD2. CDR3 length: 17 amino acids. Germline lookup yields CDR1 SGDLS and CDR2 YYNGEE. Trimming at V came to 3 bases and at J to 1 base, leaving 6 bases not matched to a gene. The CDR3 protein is CASSAEGLAGGTDTQYF. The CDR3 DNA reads TGTGCCAGCAGCGCAGAGGGACTAGCGGGCGGCACAGATACGCAGTATTTT.

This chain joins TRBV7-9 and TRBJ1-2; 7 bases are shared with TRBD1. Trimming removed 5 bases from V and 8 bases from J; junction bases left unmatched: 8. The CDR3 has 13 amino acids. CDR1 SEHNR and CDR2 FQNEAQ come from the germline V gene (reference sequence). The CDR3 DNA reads TGTGCCAGCAGCCCGACAGGGTCGGTCGGCTACACCTTC. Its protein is CASSPTGSVGYTF.

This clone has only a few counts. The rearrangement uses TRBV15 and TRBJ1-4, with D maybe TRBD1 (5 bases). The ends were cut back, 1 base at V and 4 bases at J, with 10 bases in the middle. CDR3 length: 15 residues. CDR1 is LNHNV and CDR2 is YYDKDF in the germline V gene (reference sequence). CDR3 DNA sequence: TGTGCCACCAGCAGAGCACAGGCTAATAATGAAAAACTGTTTTTT. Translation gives CATSRAQANNEKLFF. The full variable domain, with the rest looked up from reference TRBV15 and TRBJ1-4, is DAMVIQNPRYQVTQFGKPVTLSCSQTLNHNVMYWYQQKSSQAPKLLFHYYDKDFNNEADTPDNFQSRRPNTSFCFLDIRSPGLGDTAMYLCATSRAQANNEKLFFGSGTQLSVL.

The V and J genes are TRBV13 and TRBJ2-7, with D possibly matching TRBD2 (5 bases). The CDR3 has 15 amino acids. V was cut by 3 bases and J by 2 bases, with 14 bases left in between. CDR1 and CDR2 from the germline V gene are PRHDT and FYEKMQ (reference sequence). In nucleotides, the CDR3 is TGTGCCAGCAGCTTCGGAGGACGCACGACCTACGAGCAGTACTTC. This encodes CASSFGGRTTYEQYF.

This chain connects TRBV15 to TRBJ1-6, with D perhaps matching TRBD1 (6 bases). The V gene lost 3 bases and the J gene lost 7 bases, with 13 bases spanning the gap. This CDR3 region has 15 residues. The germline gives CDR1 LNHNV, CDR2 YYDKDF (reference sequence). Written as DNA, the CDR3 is TGTGCCACCAGCAGTGCCAGGGGCGGGAATTCACCCCTCCACTTT. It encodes CATSSARGGNSPLHF. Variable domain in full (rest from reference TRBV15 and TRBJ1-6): DAMVIQNPRYQVTQFGKPVTLSCSQTLNHNVMYWYQQKSSQAPKLLFHYYDKDFNNEADTPDNFQSRRPNTSFCFLDIRSPGLGDTAMYLCATSSARGGNSPLHFGNGTRLTVT.

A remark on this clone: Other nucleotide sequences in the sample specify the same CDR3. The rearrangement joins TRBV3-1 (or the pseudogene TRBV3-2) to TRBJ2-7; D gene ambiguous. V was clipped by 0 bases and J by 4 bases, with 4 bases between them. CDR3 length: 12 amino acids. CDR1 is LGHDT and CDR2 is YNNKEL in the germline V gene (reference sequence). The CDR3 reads CASSQDPYEQYF. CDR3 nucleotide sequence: TGTGCCAGCAGCCAAGACCCTTACGAGCAGTACTTC.